This passage covers 10 T cell receptor beta chains from one sample sequenced in a study of glioma-infiltrating T cells. Amplification of TCR alpha and beta CDR3 regions from RNA used iRepertoire nested multiplex PCR. TCRdb recomputed calls from the multiplex PCR reads with MiXCR, one row per CDR3 protein. The table has about 140,000 distinct CDR3 sequences, about two fifths seen once. Source material: glioma tissue, nonneoplastic brain tissue, or PBMCs (not recorded which). These receptor sequences come from a human donor with low-grade glioma or glioblastoma, undergoing nonglioma brain surgery, or in good health (not recorded which).

The chain is built from TRBV20-1 and TRBJ2-7; D remains ambiguous. The CDR3 spans 13 residues. With 2 bases removed from V and 0 bases from J, the gap between germline ends came to 8 bases. The germline V gene encodes CDR1 DFQATT and CDR2 SNEGSKA (reference sequence). The chain's CDR3 is CSARYPNSYEQYF. The CDR3 DNA follows: TGCAGTGCTAGATACCCTAACTCCTACGAGCAGTACTTC.

This clonotype came up a few times. The chain links TRBV7-2 to TRBJ1-6; D call uncertain. Germline assignment: CDR1 SGHTA and CDR2 FQGNSA. With 1 base removed from V and 9 bases from J, the gap between germline ends came to 10 bases. The CDR3 has 14 residues. The CDR3 reads CASSLVGLSSPLHF. The CDR3 nucleotides read TGTGCCAGCAGCTTAGTAGGGTTGAGTTCACCCCTCCACTTT.

The chain recombines TRBV6-1 with TRBJ1-2; TRBD1 might be the D (5 bases). The V and J ends lost 6 bases and 6 bases respectively, with 14 bases between them. The CDR3 extends over 13 amino acids. CDR1 is MNHNS and CDR2 is SASEGT in the germline V gene. This CDR3 reads CASRDKSGDGYTF. CDR3 DNA: TGTGCCAGCAGGGACAAGAGCGGGGATGGCTACACCTTC.

The chain employs TRBV20-1 and TRBJ1-1; D is ambiguous. CDR1 is DFQATT, CDR2 SNEGSKA, per germline (reference sequence). CDR3 length: 13 residues. V was cut by 6 bases and J by 3 bases, with 14 bases left in between. The CDR3 sequence is CSAPQLGYTEAFF. The CDR3 nucleotides read TGCAGTGCCCCCCAGTTGGGGTACACTGAAGCTTTCTTT.

This clonotype has only a few counts. The CDR3 here is CASRAGRLNTEAFF. CDR3 nucleotides: TGTGCCAGCAGGGCCGGCAGATTGAACACTGAAGCTTTCTTT. J is TRBJ1-1 and V is TRBV6-1; no firm D call. Trimming pared 6 bases from V and 0 bases from J, leaving 11 bases between. CDR1 and CDR2 from the germline V gene are MNHNS and SASEGT. CDR3 length equals 14 residues.

The chain carries TRBV7-6 and TRBJ2-1; 13 bases align to TRBD2. Germline loops: CDR1 SGHVS, CDR2 FNYEAQ. V lost 5 bases, J lost 8 bases, and 6 bases stayed unmatched. The CDR3 covers 15 residues. CDR3 in DNA: TGTGCCAGCAGCCCACTAGCGGGAGGGCCAGATGAGCAGTTCTTC. It yields the protein CASSPLAGGPDEQFF.

The V and J genes are TRBV7-2 and TRBJ2-3; 7 bases agree with TRBD1. The CDR3 is made up of 14 amino acids. The V gene end was trimmed by 5 bases and the J gene end by 4 bases; junction bases not matched to a gene: 6. Germline CDR1 and CDR2: SGHTA and FQGNSA. CDR3 DNA sequence: TGTGCCAGCAGCCTCAGGGGGTTGCCAGATACGCAGTATTTT. It codes for CASSLRGLPDTQYF.

This clonotype occurred a few times. Mismatch with germline at one junction end may stem from a read error. The V and J genes are TRBV6-1 and TRBJ1-1, with a tentative D call TRBD1 (5 bases). This CDR3 comprises 16 residues. Germline V gene data show CDR1 as MNHNS and CDR2 as SASEGT. The CDR3 here is CATSEQASTTGTEAFF. The DNA of the CDR3 is TGTGCCACCAGTGAACAAGCCTCAACAACAGGCACTGAAGCTTTCTTT.

This chain links TRBV18 with TRBJ2-3; D remains ambiguous. Trimming cost V 3 bases and J 6 bases, with 10 bases left between them. The CDR3 consists of 13 residues. Per germline, CDR1 KGHSH and CDR2 LQKENI. The DNA for the CDR3 is TGTGCCAGCTCACCCCGACCGGTCGATACGCAGTATTTT. Its protein product is CASSPRPVDTQYF.

A word on this clonotype: A much larger clone sits a single nucleotide away, making a read error possible. This chain links TRBV4-3 with TRBJ2-1; D is undetermined. Deletions cut 1 base from V and 13 bases from J, with 17 bases between. In germline, CDR1 is LGHNA, CDR2 YSLEER. CDR3 length: 14 amino acids. The CDR3 reads CASSQGLGMGHQFF. The DNA of the CDR3 is TGCGCCAGCAGCCAAGGACTGGGGATGGGCCACCAGTTCTTC.